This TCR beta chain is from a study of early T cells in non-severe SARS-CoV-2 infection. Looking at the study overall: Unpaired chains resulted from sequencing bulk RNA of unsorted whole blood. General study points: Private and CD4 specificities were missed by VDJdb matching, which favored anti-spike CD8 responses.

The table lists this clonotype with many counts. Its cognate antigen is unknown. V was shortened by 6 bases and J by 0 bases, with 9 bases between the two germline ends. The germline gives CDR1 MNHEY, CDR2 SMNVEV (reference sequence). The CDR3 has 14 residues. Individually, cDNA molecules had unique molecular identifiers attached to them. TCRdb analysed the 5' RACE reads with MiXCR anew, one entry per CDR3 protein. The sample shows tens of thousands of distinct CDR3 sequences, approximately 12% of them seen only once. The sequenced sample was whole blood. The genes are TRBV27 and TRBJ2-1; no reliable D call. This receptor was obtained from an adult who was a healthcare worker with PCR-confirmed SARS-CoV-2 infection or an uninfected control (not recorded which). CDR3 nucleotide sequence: TGTGCCAGCAGCCCCTACGACTCCTACAATGAGCAGTTCTTC. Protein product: CASSPYDSYNEQFF.